This T cell receptor beta chain was obtained from a study of a mutant IDH1 vaccine in newly diagnosed glioma. Study at large: All eight of the vaccinations patients received fell in weeks 1, 3, 5, 7, 11, 15, 19 and 23. Vaccines began 4-6 weeks after radiotherapy alone, or with temozolomide cycles.

TCRdb's copy holds only in-frame clones and misses some; the assay was immunoSEQ multiplex PCR. The sample includes 60,000 or so clones, around 82% of them seen just once. Comments on this clone: Its specificity is unknown.

Trimming stripped 5 bases from V and 2 bases from J, with 16 bases between. Germline CDR1 GTSNPN, CDR2 SVGIG (reference sequence). The CDR3 is 15 amino acids. Time point here: week 5, during vaccination. Every single dose of the vaccine, 300 ug of mutant IDH1 20-mer peptide, came with topical imiquimod. The sample here was PBMCs, taken from a glioma patient whose treatment included an IDH1 peptide vaccine. The chain combines TRBV30 with TRBJ1-3; no reliable D call. The clonotype comes from a young woman with glioma. Some clones in this sample may be carry-over from other donors' samples. This CDR3 reads CAWAGEGGTGNTIYF. CDR3 sequence (DNA): TGTGCCTGGGCCGGGGAGGGTGGAACTGGAAACACCATATATTTT.